This T cell receptor (beta chain) was found in a study of a mutant IDH1 vaccine in newly diagnosed glioma. The study, taken as a whole, reports: There were vaccine-induced immune responses in 85% to 95% of the patients.

Points on this clone: What it recognizes is unknown.

This CDR3 spans 13 amino acids. The V and J ends lost 10 bases and 3 bases, in that order; junction bases with no gene match: 3. CDR1 and CDR2 from the germline V gene are ENHRY and SYGVKD. Data came from immunoSEQ multiplex PCR; TCRdb stores just in-frame clones and leaves some out. The repertoire holds about 15,000 clones, with approximately 90% as singletons. Described time point: baseline, week 1 (first vaccination visit). Treatment reported: pre-vaccination baseline after standard-of-care therapy. Specimen: PBMCs, collected from a glioma patient treated with radiotherapy, temozolomide or both. The origin of this receptor is a woman in her thirties or forties with glioma. Some clones in this sample may be carry-over from other donors' samples. The chain has TRBV10-3 and TRBJ2-2, with 9 bases fitting TRBD1. The CDR3 nucleotides are TGTGCCAGCTGGACAGGGGACACCGGGGAGCTGTTTTTT. It specifies CASWTGDTGELFF.